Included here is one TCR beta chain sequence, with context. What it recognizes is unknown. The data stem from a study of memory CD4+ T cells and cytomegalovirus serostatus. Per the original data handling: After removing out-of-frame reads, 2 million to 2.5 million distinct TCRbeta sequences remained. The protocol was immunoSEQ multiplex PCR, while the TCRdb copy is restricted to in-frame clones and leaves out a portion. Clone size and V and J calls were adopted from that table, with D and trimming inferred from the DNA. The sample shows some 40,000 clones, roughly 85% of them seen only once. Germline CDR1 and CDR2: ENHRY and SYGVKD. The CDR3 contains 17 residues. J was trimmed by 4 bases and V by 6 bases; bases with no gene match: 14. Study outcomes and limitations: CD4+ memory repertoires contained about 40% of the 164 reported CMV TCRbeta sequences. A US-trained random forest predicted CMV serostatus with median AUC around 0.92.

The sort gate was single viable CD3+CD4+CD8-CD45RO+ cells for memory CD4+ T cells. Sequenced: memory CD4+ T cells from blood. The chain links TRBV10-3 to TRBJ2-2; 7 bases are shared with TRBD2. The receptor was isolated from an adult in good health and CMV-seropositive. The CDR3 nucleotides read TGTGCCATCAGCAATAGTGACGGTGGCGGGAGCACCGGGGAGCTGTTTTTT. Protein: CAISNSDGGGSTGELFF.